This T cell receptor (beta chain) was observed in a study of T cell responses to AZD1222 COVID-19 vaccine (dated by TCRdb to the early 2020s). A note on the overall study: TCR sequencing was performed for some 250 trial participants, of whom 200 to 210 were given two doses of AZD1222 and approximately 25 were given two doses of MenACWY control vaccine. Trial participants were enrolled by age into subgroups of 18-55, 56-69 and 70-plus years, and about 150, 27 and 61 TCR-sequenced participants, respectively, were included in these subgroups.

The CDR3 regions of human TCRbeta chains were subjected to immunosequencing. In the original analysis: Repertoire TCRs were matched against a reference library of SARS-CoV-2-specific TCRs generated with the MIRA antigen-specificity platform. Breadth was defined as the fraction of unique TCRs that were SARS-CoV-2-associated, and depth was defined as the fraction of total T cells that were SARS-CoV-2-associated. Using the MIRA data, each spike-specific TCR was mapped to the spike region that the TCR reacts to and placed in a CD4 or CD8 class. Log10-transformed breadth and depth values were compared by one-way ANOVA with Sidak's multiple comparisons tests. TCRdb stores this immuneACCESS table with in-frame sequences only. Part of the clones is absent; in the studies checked, under half of the shortfall reflects unresolved V genes, and no reason is known for the rest. The DNA gave D and trimming, while V, J and clone size come from that table. This sample lists more than 90,000 clones; around 89% were detected once. In total, the top ten clones hold roughly 7.1% of the sample.

Comment on this clone: The antigen it binds to is not known. The input lacks base qualities; no much larger clone sits a single base away.

V and J lose 5 bases and 3 bases, and a span of 14 bases separates them. The CDR3 spans 14 residues, from the cysteine through the phenylalanine. The DNA shown is the 42-base CDR3, in frame from base 1. Sequences SGHAT (CDR1) and FQDESV (CDR2) are obtained from the germline V gene (reference sequence). Broader findings and caveats from the paper: Participants were mostly white British and included more females than males, and it was suggested by the authors that clonal diversity may have been underestimated. Because no samples from the day 14 peak response were available, repertoires could be characterized only after the peak T cell response. Vaccine-associated CD4 TCRs spanned the whole spike protein, with dominant responses in regions 160-218 and 743-854. Reportedly, almost half of the unique spike-specific TCRs recognized epitopes lying outside the regions that are mutated in the B.1.351 and B.1.1.7 variants. Conclusions about previously exposed vaccinees were limited because only a handful of AZD1222 recipients were SARS-CoV-2 seropositive at baseline. In the small 56-69-year group, the increase in depth fell short of significance, most likely because of low power. Spike-specific TCR breadth and depth rose significantly after two AZD1222 doses compared with day 0 and with MenACWY recipients.

This sample's time point label indicates: about 28 days (+/-7) after the second vaccine dose. AZD1222 recipients given second doses at about 4 weeks or at about 12 weeks were pooled, since spike-specific TCR depth and breadth were not found to differ between the two schedules. The vaccinee samples were drawn from two UK trials, COV001 and COV002, one of which was a single-blind randomized controlled phase 2/3 trial testing AZD1222 (ChAdOx1 nCoV-19) in healthy adults. For TCRbeta chain sequencing, PBMC samples from trial participants were taken at day 0 and at day 28 after the second dose. This receptor was taken from an adult who received the AZD1222 COVID-19 vaccine. Recombination joined TRBV11-1 with TRBJ2-7; the D gene is possibly TRBD1 or TRBD2, with 5 bases matching each. The starting material was peripheral blood, obtained 28 days after the second AZD1222 dose. The CDR3 has the sequence CASSKTGTFYEQYF. The DNA sequence is as follows: TGTGCCAGCAGCAAAACCGGGACCTTCTACGAGCAGTACTTC.